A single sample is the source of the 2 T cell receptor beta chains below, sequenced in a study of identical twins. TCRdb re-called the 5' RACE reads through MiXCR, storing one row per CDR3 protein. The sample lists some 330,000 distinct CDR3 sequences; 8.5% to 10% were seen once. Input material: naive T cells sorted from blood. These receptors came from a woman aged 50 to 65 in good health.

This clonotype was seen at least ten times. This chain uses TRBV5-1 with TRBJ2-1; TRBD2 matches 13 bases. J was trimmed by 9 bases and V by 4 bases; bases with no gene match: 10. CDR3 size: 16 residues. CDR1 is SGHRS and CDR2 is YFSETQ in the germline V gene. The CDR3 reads CASSPQGLAGTAEQFF. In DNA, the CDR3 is TGCGCCAGCAGCCCACAGGGACTAGCGGGAACGGCTGAGCAGTTCTTC.

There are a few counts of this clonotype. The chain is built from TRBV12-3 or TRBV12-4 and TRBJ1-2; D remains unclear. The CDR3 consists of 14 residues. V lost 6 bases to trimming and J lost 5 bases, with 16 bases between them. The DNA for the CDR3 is TGTGCCAGCAGCAAGGACGCAACGGGATATGGCTACACCTTC. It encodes CASSKDATGYGYTF.